One sample yielded the 6 T cell receptor beta chains listed below, sequenced in a study of T-cell reconstitution after alpha-beta-depleted transplantation in children. This sample's TCRbeta library carried unique molecular identifier barcodes. MiXCR, run by TCRdb on the PCR reads, gives a single entry per CDR3 protein. The table lists hundreds of thousands of distinct CDR3 sequences, about 24% of them singletons. Source: PBMCs, mostly from graft donor cells, taken 360 days after TCRalphabeta/CD19-depleted stem cell transplant. These receptors were taken from a female patient aged 2 to 10 who had a stem cell transplant for congenital amegakaryocytic thrombocytopenia, so the T cells may come from the graft donor.

The CDR3 DNA is TGTGCCAGCAGACGGGACATTCACAACTATGGCTACACCTTC. Translated, it gives CASRRDIHNYGYTF. This chain links TRBV27 with TRBJ1-2, with D maybe TRBD1 (6 bases). The ends were cut back, 6 bases at V and 2 bases at J, with 13 bases in the middle. Germline-derived CDR1 and CDR2 are MNHEY and SMNVEV (reference sequence). The CDR3 extends over 14 amino acids.

The chain combines TRBV5-1 with TRBJ2-3; 7 bases align to TRBD1. Germline trimming cut 2 bases from V and 9 bases from J; bases unmatched to any gene: 9. The CDR3 is made up of 14 amino acids. The germline gives CDR1 SGHRS, CDR2 YFSETQ. The CDR3 sequence: CASSLQTGTETQYF. CDR3 in DNA: TGCGCCAGCAGCTTACAGACAGGGACCGAGACGCAGTATTTT.

This clonotype appeared a few times. V and J are TRBV6-4 and TRBJ1-1; the match to TRBD1 covers 8 bases. The CDR3 length is 13 residues. CDR1 is MRHNA, CDR2 SNTAGT, per germline. Trimming took 3 bases from V and 5 from J; bases not matched to a gene: 2. The CDR3 loop reads CASSERQGTEAFF. In DNA, the CDR3 is TGTGCCAGCAGTGAACGACAGGGGACTGAAGCTTTCTTT.

This clonotype was recorded many times. This chain links TRBV12-3 or TRBV12-4 with TRBJ1-5; 7 bases are a match to TRBD1. J was trimmed by 3 bases and V by 6 bases; bases with no gene match: 5. This CDR3 is 14 amino acids long. The CDR3 DNA reads TGTGCCAGCAGACCGACAGGGATCAATCAGCCCCAGCATTTT. This gives the protein CASRPTGINQPQHF.

This chain uses TRBV20-1 with TRBJ1-1; D unclear. There are 14 residues in the CDR3. V dropped 0 bases and J dropped 0 bases, with 8 bases sitting between them. Germline V CDR1 and CDR2: DFQATT, SNEGSKA (reference sequence). CDR3 DNA sequence: TGCAGTGCTAGAGATTCGCAGATGAACACTGAAGCTTTCTTT. It codes for CSARDSQMNTEAFF.

This clonotype was seen a handful of times. This rearrangement joins TRBV28 to TRBJ1-4; D gene ambiguous. CDR1 is MDHEN, CDR2 SYDVKM, per germline. The CDR3 consists of 15 residues. Trimming took 6 bases from V and 3 from J, leaving 14 bases between them. CDR3 sequence: CASSPGGRPNEKLFF. CDR3 bases: TGTGCCAGCAGCCCGGGCGGGCGCCCTAATGAAAAACTGTTTTTT.